This TCR beta chain was found in a study of cytomegalovirus exposure and HLA in healthy donors. Primers included in the PCR were 60 Vbeta and 13 Jbeta primers. TCRdb's copy holds only in-frame clones and misses some; the assay was immunoSEQ multiplex PCR. The repertoire has tens of thousands of clones, approximately 83% of them found once; the top ten carry approximately 4.3%. This clone was counted between two and nine times. Germline values: CDR1 LGHNA, CDR2 YSLEER. CDR3 size: 13 residues. Trimming pared 0 bases from V and 6 bases from J, leaving 8 bases between. This clonotype was obtained from a man in his thirties or forties in good health and CMV-seronegative. Sequencing was performed on PBMCs. The chain has TRBV4-3 and TRBJ1-1; D is undetermined. The CDR3 region has the DNA TGCGCCAGCAGCCAAGATTGGAGGGCTGAAGCTTTCTTT. Residues: CASSQDWRAEAFF.